The 18 T cell receptor beta chains presented below share a single source sample, sequenced in a study of blood T cell repertoires in COVID-19. Clones were sequenced by immunoSEQ multiplex PCR, and TCRdb holds only the in-frame ones, with some missing. The table shows tens of thousands of clones, with around 80% occurring only once. Sequenced input: peripheral blood. The source is a woman aged 80 or over with acute or convalescent COVID-19.

This sequence joins TRBV7-6 and TRBJ2-6; perhaps TRBD1 as D (7 bases). Trimming left V 2 bases short and J 0 bases short, with 17 bases between. Germline assignment: CDR1 SGHVS and CDR2 FNYEAQ. This CDR3 spans 19 amino acids. The CDR3 spells CASSLFPAGGSSGANVLTF. DNA of the CDR3: TGTGCCAGCAGCTTATTTCCGGCAGGGGGGAGCTCTGGGGCCAACGTCCTGACTTTC.

The gene calls are TRBV15 and TRBJ1-3; D might be TRBD1 (6 bases). CDR1 and CDR2 (germline): LNHNV, YYDKDF (reference sequence). The CDR3 is 17 amino acids. Deletions cut 4 bases from V and 4 bases from J, with 20 bases between. DNA for the CDR3: TGTGCCACCAGCAATGAAATTACAGGGTTTCTCGGAAACACCATATATTTT. Translated: CATSNEITGFLGNTIYF.

This clone was found a few times. The V call is TRBV24-1, the J call TRBJ1-5; TRBD1 agrees at 7 bases. The CDR3 totals 16 residues. CDR1 KGHDR and CDR2 SFDVKD come from the germline V gene. The junction had 10 bases not matched to a gene; V was cut back by 4 bases and J by 5 bases. DNA of the CDR3: TGTGCCACCAGTGACTCAGACAGGGCCCCTCATCAGCCCCAGCATTTT. Protein sequence: CATSDSDRAPHQPQHF.

The V and J genes are TRBV6-2 or TRBV6-3 and TRBJ1-1; 9 bases line up with TRBD1. V shed 3 bases and J 5 bases; nucleotides not matched to a gene: 16. Germline-derived CDR1 and CDR2 are MNHEY and SVGEGT. This CDR3 spans 18 amino acids. DNA of the CDR3: TGTGCCAGCAGTTATGTTCAGGGACAGGGTACCAAGGGGACTGAAGCTTTCTTT. Protein: CASSYVQGQGTKGTEAFF.

This clone was counted a few times. This chain connects TRBV5-1 to TRBJ2-7; tentatively, D is TRBD2 (7 bases). Trimming took 10 bases from V and 1 from J, leaving 21 bases between them. The CDR3 extends over 15 amino acids. CDR1 and CDR2 from the germline V gene are SGHRS and YFSETQ. The CDR3 DNA reads as TGCGCCCGCCGAGGGGGGGGCGAATTTTCCTACGAGCAGTACTTC. As protein: CARRGGGEFSYEQYF.

V is TRBV29-1 and J is TRBJ1-2; D remains unclear. The CDR3 runs to 14 residues. Germline V gene lookup returns CDR1 SQVTM and CDR2 ANQGSEA. V was shortened by 1 base and J by 0 bases, with 9 bases between the two germline ends. The CDR3 reads CSVEVDTANYGYTF. The CDR3 coding sequence is TGCAGCGTTGAAGTTGACACAGCTAACTATGGCTACACCTTC.

The V gene is TRBV7-2, the J gene TRBJ2-7, with 8 positions matching TRBD1. V lost 5 bases to trimming and J lost 5 bases; unmatched junction nucleotides: 8. The germline V gene has CDR1 SGHTA and CDR2 FQGNSA. CDR3 length: 14 residues. CDR3 sequence reads: CASSIRQGSHEQYF. CDR3 bases: TGTGCCAGCAGCATCAGACAGGGGTCCCACGAGCAGTACTTC.

The rearrangement joins TRBV7-2 to TRBJ2-3, with D hard to call. Germline V gives CDR1 SGHTA, CDR2 FQGNSA. The CDR3 contains 17 residues. The V gene lost 1 base and the J gene lost 5 bases, with 19 bases spanning the gap. The CDR3, as DNA: TGTGCCAGCAGCTTAGGTTTTCAAACACGGCGGAAAGATACGCAGTATTTT. The encoded protein is CASSLGFQTRRKDTQYF.

The J gene is TRBJ1-1, the V gene TRBV11-2; no definite D call. From germline, CDR1 is SGHAT and CDR2 FQNNGV. The CDR3 has 14 amino acids. Trimming removed 2 bases from V and 7 bases from J, with 14 bases in between. CDR3 loop: CASSLLLLTDEAFF. DNA of the CDR3: TGTGCCAGCAGCTTATTGTTACTTACAGATGAAGCTTTCTTT. Using reference TRBV11-2 and TRBJ1-1 for the parts outside the CDR3, the full variable domain is EAGVAQSPRYKIIEKRQSVAFWCNPISGHATLYWYQQILGQGPKLLIQFQNNGVVDDSQLPKDRFSAERLKGVDSTLKIQPAKLEDSAVYLCASSLLLLTDEAFFGQGTRLTVV.

Points on this clone: The junction departs from the called germline gene at one end, perhaps through a read error. Other DNA sequences in this sample translate to the same CDR3. This chain links TRBV5-1 with TRBJ1-1; 8 bases align to TRBD1. The CDR3 is 16 residues long. Germline CDR1 SGHRS, CDR2 YFSETQ. The CDR3 DNA reads TGCGCCAGCAGCTTGGTTACAGGGGGAGGAAACACTGAAGCTTTTTTT. This sequence encodes CASSLVTGGGNTEAFF. Full variable domain (rest looked up from reference TRBV5-1 and TRBJ1-1): KAGVTQTPRYLIKTRGQQVTLSCSPISGHRSVSWYQQTPGQGLQFLFEYFSETQRNKGNFPGRFSGRQFSNSRSEMNVSTLELGDSALYLCASSLVTGGGNTEAFFGQGTRLTVV.

The chain employs TRBV5-1 and TRBJ2-7; D perhaps matches TRBD2 (6 bases). The V end lost 0 bases, the J end lost 2 bases, and 21 bases lay between the germline ends. Germline V CDR1 and CDR2: SGHRS, YFSETQ. CDR3 length: 18 residues. As DNA, the CDR3 is TGCGCCAGCAGCTTGGCTAGAAATCGTGGTTCTAGCGCCTACGAGCAGTACTTC. Its translation: CASSLARNRGSSAYEQYF.

The chain is built from TRBV19 and TRBJ2-2; 13 bases fit TRBD2. The V and J ends lost 5 bases and 7 bases, in that order; junction bases with no gene match: 13. The CDR3 runs to 18 residues. Germline values: CDR1 LNHDA, CDR2 SQIVND (reference sequence). The CDR3 reads CASSPERLAGGFNGELFF. In nucleotides, the CDR3 is TGTGCCAGTAGTCCGGAAAGACTAGCGGGAGGATTTAACGGGGAGCTGTTTTTT.

This clone showed up many times. The chain links TRBV5-1 to TRBJ2-1; D remains ambiguous. V was shortened by 0 bases and J by 4 bases, with 8 bases between the two germline ends. The CDR3 consists of 14 residues. In germline, CDR1 is SGHRS, CDR2 YFSETQ. The CDR3 sequence: CASSLVTSYNEQFF. Written as DNA, the CDR3 is TGCGCCAGCAGCTTGGTAACAAGTTACAATGAGCAGTTCTTC.

The V and J genes are TRBV11-2 and TRBJ1-1; TRBD1 agrees at 9 bases. This CDR3 has 18 amino acids. The V and J ends lost 5 bases and 1 base, in that order; junction bases with no gene match: 14. Germline assignment: CDR1 SGHAT and CDR2 FQNNGV. The CDR3 sequence is CASSPRDRVREPNTEAFF. As DNA, the CDR3 is TGTGCCAGCAGCCCACGGGACAGGGTAAGGGAACCGAACACTGAAGCTTTCTTT.

The chain links TRBV7-8 to TRBJ2-7; tentative D call: TRBD2 (5 bases). CDR1 is SGHVS and CDR2 is FQNEAQ in the germline V gene. The V and J ends lost 1 base and 0 bases respectively, with 16 bases between them. The CDR3 is 17 residues long. For the CDR3, the DNA is TGTGCCAGCAGCTTAGTCAGGCGGGTGGCCCCCTCCTACGAGCAGTACTTC. Its translation: CASSLVRRVAPSYEQYF.

The V gene is TRBV24-1, the J gene TRBJ2-3, with 11 bases matching TRBD2. The ends lost 1 base at V and 6 bases at J; junction bases unmatched: 5. The CDR3 totals 16 residues. Per germline, CDR1 KGHDR and CDR2 SFDVKD. The chain's CDR3 is CATSDFPSGRRDTQYF. Written as DNA, the CDR3 is TGTGCCACCAGTGATTTTCCTAGCGGGAGGAGGGATACGCAGTATTTT.

CDR3 nucleotides: TGTGCCAGCAGTTTAATTTACCCGCCGGGAGGGTTGGGGGAGACCCAGTACTTC. Protein: CASSLIYPPGGLGETQYF. The V call is TRBV27, the J call TRBJ2-5; TRBD2 matches at 8 bases. The germline V gene encodes CDR1 MNHEY and CDR2 SMNVEV (reference sequence). This CDR3 is 18 amino acids long. V trimming: 2 bases; J trimming: 5 bases; junction bases outside the gene matches: 16.

The genes are TRBV4-1 and TRBJ1-6; TRBD1 might be the D (6 bases). From germline, CDR1 is MGHRA and CDR2 YSYEKL. The CDR3 contains 16 residues. Trimming took off 4 bases at V and 5 bases at J, with 15 bases between the two ends. DNA of the CDR3: TGCGCCAGCAGCCTGCCATTGACAGGTCATAATTCACCCCTCCACTTT. Amino acid sequence: CASSLPLTGHNSPLHF.